These 21 T cell receptor beta chains share one sample of origin, sequenced in a study of cytomegalovirus exposure and HLA in healthy donors. This PCR relied on a set of 60 Vbeta primers and 13 Jbeta primers. Repertoires were generated with immunoSEQ multiplex PCR, while TCRdb's copy carries only in-frame clones and drops some. The sample holds fewer than 65,000 clones, roughly two thirds seen once. The specimen sequenced was PBMCs. All receptors come from a man in his fifties or sixties in good health and CMV-seronegative.

This chain uses TRBV10-3 with TRBJ1-2, with D tentatively TRBD1 (6 bases). The CDR3 consists of 13 residues. CDR1 ENHRY and CDR2 SYGVKD come from the germline V gene. V lost 6 bases to trimming and J lost 12 bases, with 20 bases between them. The CDR3 spells CAIRGSGVLPDTF. The CDR3 coding sequence is TGTGCCATCAGGGGGTCAGGGGTTCTCCCGGACACCTTC.

The chain couples TRBV2 to TRBJ2-7, with 8 bases matching TRBD1. This CDR3 has 13 residues. The junction had 2 bases not matched to a gene; V was cut back by 4 bases and J by 3 bases. Germline V gene data show CDR1 as SNHLY and CDR2 as FYNNEI. CDR3 protein: CASSGRGRYEQYF. The DNA of the CDR3 is TGTGCCAGCAGTGGCAGGGGGCGCTACGAGCAGTACTTC. The variable domain in full, with the rest retrieved from reference TRBV2 and TRBJ2-7, is EPEVTQTPSHQVTQMGQEVILRCVPISNHLYFYWYRQILGQKVEFLVSFYNNEISEKSEIFDDQFSVERPDGSNFTLKIRSTKLEDSAMYFCASSGRGRYEQYFGPGTRLTVT.

The chain couples TRBV11-2 to TRBJ2-1, with a possible D match to TRBD2 (5 bases). The CDR3 length is 15 residues. V was cut by 1 base and J by 5 bases, with 12 bases left in between. Germline lookup yields CDR1 SGHAT and CDR2 FQNNGV. The CDR3 DNA reads as TGTGCCAGCAGCTTAGCCCCGGGGATTAACAATGAGCAGTTCTTC. This encodes CASSLAPGINNEQFF. Using reference TRBV11-2 and TRBJ2-1 for the parts outside the CDR3, the full variable domain is EAGVAQSPRYKIIEKRQSVAFWCNPISGHATLYWYQQILGQGPKLLIQFQNNGVVDDSQLPKDRFSAERLKGVDSTLKIQPAKLEDSAVYLCASSLAPGINNEQFFGPGTRLTVL.

In this sample, this clone turned up a few times. The chain is built from TRBV5-1 and TRBJ1-6; 8 nucleotides line up with TRBD1. Germline-derived CDR1 and CDR2 are SGHRS and YFSETQ. The trim removed 2 bases at V and 7 bases at J, leaving 5 bases unmatched. CDR3 size: 15 residues. The CDR3 loop reads CASSLAAGGNSPLHF. In DNA, the CDR3 is TGCGCCAGCAGCTTAGCGGCAGGGGGCAATTCACCCCTCCACTTT.

V gene TRBV30 combines with J gene TRBJ1-6, with D perhaps matching TRBD1 (6 bases). Germline assignment: CDR1 GTSNPN and CDR2 SVGIG (reference sequence). The CDR3 covers 11 residues. Trimming cost V 3 bases and J 9 bases, with 6 bases left between them. The DNA for the CDR3 is TGTGCCTGGAGGGGGGCTTCACCCCTCCACTTT. This codes for CAWRGASPLHF.

This clone appeared a few times. The V and J genes are TRBV23-1 and TRBJ2-7; maybe TRBD1 (6 bases). TRBV23-1 carries the ORF label, with uncertain function. The CDR3 consists of 19 residues. The germline V and J ends were trimmed by 5 bases and 2 bases, with 28 bases remaining between them. CDR3 protein: CASSACRDKRLLSTYEQYF. In nucleotides, the CDR3 is TGCGCCAGCAGTGCATGCCGGGACAAACGACTACTATCCACCTACGAGCAGTACTTC.

The J gene is TRBJ2-5, the V gene TRBV5-6; D perhaps matches TRBD2 (6 bases). The CDR3 loop spans 14 amino acids. The ends were cut back, 5 bases at V and 5 bases at J, with 16 bases in the middle. Per the germline V gene, CDR1 is SGHDT and CDR2 is YYEEEE. The CDR3 sequence is CASRLYGGTETQYF. The CDR3 DNA reads TGTGCCAGCAGACTATATGGGGGGACGGAGACCCAGTACTTC.

The J gene is TRBJ1-1, the V gene TRBV6-1; 8 bases are shared with TRBD1. There are 15 residues in the CDR3. CDR1 is MNHNS, CDR2 SASEGT, per germline. Germline trimming cut 6 bases from V and 0 bases from J; bases unmatched to any gene: 6. This CDR3 reads CASSFTGGLNTEAFF. CDR3 DNA sequence: TGTGCCAGCAGCTTCACAGGGGGTTTGAACACTGAAGCTTTCTTT.

In its sample, this clone was seen once. The chain employs TRBV6-1 and TRBJ1-1; a possible D gene is TRBD1 (6 bases). Germline V gene sequence: CDR1 MNHNS, CDR2 SASEGT. This CDR3 has 14 amino acids. V was clipped by 7 bases and J by 1 base, with 13 bases between them. The CDR3 is CASTPRTANTEAFF. CDR3 nucleotides: TGTGCCAGCACCCCCAGGACAGCGAACACTGAAGCTTTCTTT.

This clone was counted only a few times. The gene calls are TRBV2 and TRBJ1-3, with no clear D. The CDR3 has 12 amino acids. The V end lost 6 bases, the J end lost 5 bases, and 8 bases lay between the germline ends. Germline V CDR1 and CDR2: SNHLY, FYNNEI. The CDR3 DNA reads TGTGCCAGCAGCCAGACTCGAAACACCATATATTTT. Protein product: CASSQTRNTIYF.

This sequence joins TRBV7-3 and TRBJ2-3; 13 bases line up with TRBD2. The CDR3 totals 16 residues. V lost 3 bases and J lost 2; bases outside the gene matches: 2. The germline V gene encodes CDR1 SGHTA and CDR2 FQGTGA. The CDR3 DNA sequence: TGTGCCAGCAGCTTTGGACTAGCGGGGGTCACAGATACGCAGTATTTT. Translation: CASSFGLAGVTDTQYF.

The V call is TRBV9, the J call TRBJ2-3; 8 bases line up with TRBD2. The CDR3 loop spans 14 amino acids. CDR1 and CDR2 (germline): SGDLS, YYNGEE. V lost 4 bases and J lost 6; bases outside the gene matches: 7. CDR3 sequence: CASSTGREGDTQYF. DNA of the CDR3: TGTGCCAGCAGCACCGGGAGGGAGGGGGATACGCAGTATTTT.

The V and J genes are TRBV9 and TRBJ1-2, with D unresolved. Per the germline V gene, CDR1 is SGDLS and CDR2 is YYNGEE. There are 13 residues in the CDR3. The V end lost 1 base, the J end lost 2 bases, and 6 bases lay between the germline ends. The CDR3, as DNA: TGTGCCAGCAGCGTAAACGGGAACTATGGCTACACCTTC. Translation: CASSVNGNYGYTF.

The rearrangement uses TRBV29-1 and TRBJ1-2, with a possible D match to TRBD1 (5 bases). Trimming stripped 6 bases from V and 7 bases from J, with 12 bases between. Germline assignment: CDR1 SQVTM and CDR2 ANQGSEA. The CDR3 has 11 residues. The CDR3 DNA sequence: TGCAGCGTGGGGGGGGTCCTTGGCTACACCTTC. Protein product: CSVGGVLGYTF.

A few counts support this clone. V gene TRBV5-1 combines with J gene TRBJ1-2, with D tentatively TRBD1 (6 bases). V lost 1 base and J 0 bases, leaving 13 bases between the germline ends. CDR3 size: 16 residues. CDR1 is SGHRS, CDR2 YFSETQ, per germline. CDR3 sequence (DNA): TGCGCCAGCAGCTTGTGGACAGCAGGGGCTAACTATGGCTACACCTTC. It is translated as CASSLWTAGANYGYTF.

The rearrangement links TRBV20-1 to TRBJ1-1; D remains ambiguous. The CDR3 is 11 residues long. Looked up from germline, CDR1 is DFQATT and CDR2 is SNEGSKA (reference sequence). Trimming took 5 bases from V and 4 from J, leaving 8 bases between them. CDR3 in DNA: TGCAGTGCTTCCCCCGGCACTGAAGCTTTCTTT. It translates to CSASPGTEAFF.

The V and J genes are TRBV19 and TRBJ2-7, with TRBD1 identical over 8 bases. V lost 6 bases, J lost 3 bases, and 4 bases stayed unmatched. From germline, CDR1 is LNHDA and CDR2 SQIVND (reference sequence). The CDR3 sequence is 13 residues long. CDR3 nucleotides: TGTGCCAGTAGGGACAGGGCGATCTACGAGCAGTACTTC. As protein: CASRDRAIYEQYF.

V usage is TRBV5-1 and J usage is TRBJ1-2; no definite D call. The CDR3 covers 13 residues. Per the germline V gene, CDR1 is SGHRS and CDR2 is YFSETQ. Trimming pared 0 bases from V and 8 bases from J, leaving 11 bases between. The CDR3 protein is CASSLAVQAGYTF. CDR3 DNA sequence: TGCGCCAGCAGCTTGGCCGTCCAGGCGGGCTACACCTTC. Complete variable domain (other parts from reference TRBV5-1 and TRBJ1-2): KAGVTQTPRYLIKTRGQQVTLSCSPISGHRSVSWYQQTPGQGLQFLFEYFSETQRNKGNFPGRFSGRQFSNSRSEMNVSTLELGDSALYLCASSLAVQAGYTFGSGTRLTVV.

The genes are TRBV27 and TRBJ2-1; a weak D match, TRBD2 (6 bases). The V and J ends lost 5 bases and 3 bases respectively, with 11 bases between them. CDR3 size: 14 residues. Germline V gene sequence: CDR1 MNHEY, CDR2 SMNVEV (reference sequence). The CDR3 is CASSVRRGYNEQFF. In DNA form, the CDR3 reads TGTGCCAGCAGTGTCCGGAGGGGCTACAATGAGCAGTTCTTC.

The chain carries TRBV6-5 and TRBJ1-5; 9 positions match TRBD1. Trimming took 6 bases from V and 9 from J; bases not matched to a gene: 6. Germline CDR1 MNHEY, CDR2 SVGAGI. The CDR3 has 13 residues. CDR3 residues: CASSQDRGRPQHF. The CDR3 nucleotides read TGTGCCAGCAGCCAGGACAGGGGCCGGCCCCAGCATTTT.

This clone turned up a few times. V is TRBV6-4 and J is TRBJ2-3, with 8 bases fitting TRBD2. CDR1 MRHNA and CDR2 SNTAGT come from the germline V gene. This CDR3 contains 16 residues. V shed 7 bases and J 1 base; nucleotides not matched to a gene: 10. CDR3 region: CASKEVATSGTDTQYF. The CDR3 bases are TGTGCCAGCAAAGAAGTTGCGACTAGCGGCACAGATACGCAGTATTTT.